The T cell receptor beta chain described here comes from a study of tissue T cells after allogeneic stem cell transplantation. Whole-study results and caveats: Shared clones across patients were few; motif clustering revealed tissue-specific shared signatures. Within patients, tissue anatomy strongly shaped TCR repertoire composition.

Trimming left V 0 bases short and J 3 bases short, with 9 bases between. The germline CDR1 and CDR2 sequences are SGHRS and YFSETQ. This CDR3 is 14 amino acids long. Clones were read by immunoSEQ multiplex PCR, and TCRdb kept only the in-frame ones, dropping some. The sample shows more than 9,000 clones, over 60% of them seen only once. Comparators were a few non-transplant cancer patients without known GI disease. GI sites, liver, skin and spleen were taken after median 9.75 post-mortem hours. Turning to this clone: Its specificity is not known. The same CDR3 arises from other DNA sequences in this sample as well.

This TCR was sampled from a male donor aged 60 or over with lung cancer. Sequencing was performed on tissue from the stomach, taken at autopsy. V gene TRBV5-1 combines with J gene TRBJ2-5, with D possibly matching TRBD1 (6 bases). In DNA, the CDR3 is TGCGCCAGCAGCTTGGGTGGGACAAAAGAGACCCAGTACTTC. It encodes CASSLGGTKETQYF.